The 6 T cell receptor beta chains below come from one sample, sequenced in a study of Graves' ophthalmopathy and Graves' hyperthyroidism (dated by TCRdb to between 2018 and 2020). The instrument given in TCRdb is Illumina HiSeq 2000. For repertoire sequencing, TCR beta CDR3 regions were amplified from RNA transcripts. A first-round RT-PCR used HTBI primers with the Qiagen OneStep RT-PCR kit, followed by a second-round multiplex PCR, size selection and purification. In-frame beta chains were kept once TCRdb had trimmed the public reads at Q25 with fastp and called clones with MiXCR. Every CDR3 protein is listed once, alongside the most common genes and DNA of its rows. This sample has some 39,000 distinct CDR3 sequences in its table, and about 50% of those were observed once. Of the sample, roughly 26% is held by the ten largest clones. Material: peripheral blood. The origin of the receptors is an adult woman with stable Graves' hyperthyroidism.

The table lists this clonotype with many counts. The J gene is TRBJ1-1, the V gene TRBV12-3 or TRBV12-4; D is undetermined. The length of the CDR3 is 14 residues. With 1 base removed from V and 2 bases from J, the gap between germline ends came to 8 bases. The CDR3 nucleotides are TGTGCCAGCAGTTTAGGCCACCTTAACACTGAAGCTTTCTTT. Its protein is CASSLGHLNTEAFF.

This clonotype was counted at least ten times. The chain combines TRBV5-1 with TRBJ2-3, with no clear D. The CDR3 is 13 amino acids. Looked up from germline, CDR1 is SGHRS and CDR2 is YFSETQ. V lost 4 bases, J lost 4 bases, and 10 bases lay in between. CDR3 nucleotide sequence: TGCGCCAGCAGCCGGGCTCTTCCAGATACGCAGTATTTT. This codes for CASSRALPDTQYF. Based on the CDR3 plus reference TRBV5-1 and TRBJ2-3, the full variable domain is KAGVTQTPRYLIKTRGQQVTLSCSPISGHRSVSWYQQTPGQGLQFLFEYFSETQRNKGNFPGRFSGRQFSNSRSEMNVSTLELGDSALYLCASSRALPDTQYFGPGTRLTVL.

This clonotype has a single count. CDR3 DNA: TGCAGTGCCAGCAGTCTCGCAGGGACGGAGACCCAGTACTTC. It is translated as CSASSLAGTETQYF. The chain recombines TRBV20-1 with TRBJ2-5; the D call may be TRBD1 or TRBD2 (5 bases each). From germline, CDR1 is DFQATT and CDR2 SNEGSKA (reference sequence). CDR3 length: 14 residues. Between the trimmed V and J ends, which lost 6 bases and 5 bases, there was a span of 19 bases.

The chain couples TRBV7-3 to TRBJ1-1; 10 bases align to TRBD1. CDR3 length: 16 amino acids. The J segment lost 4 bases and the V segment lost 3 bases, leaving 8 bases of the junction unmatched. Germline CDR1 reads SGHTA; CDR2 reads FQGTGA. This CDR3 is CASSFRQGAPSTEAFF. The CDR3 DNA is TGTGCCAGCAGCTTTAGACAGGGGGCCCCGAGCACTGAAGCTTTCTTT.

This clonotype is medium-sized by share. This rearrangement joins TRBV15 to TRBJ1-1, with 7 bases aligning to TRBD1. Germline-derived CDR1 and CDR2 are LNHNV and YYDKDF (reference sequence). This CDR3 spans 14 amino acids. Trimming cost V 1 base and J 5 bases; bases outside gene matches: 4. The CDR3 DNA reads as TGTGCCACCAGCAGAGTGGCCAGGGGGACTGAAGCTTTCTTT. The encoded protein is CATSRVARGTEAFF.

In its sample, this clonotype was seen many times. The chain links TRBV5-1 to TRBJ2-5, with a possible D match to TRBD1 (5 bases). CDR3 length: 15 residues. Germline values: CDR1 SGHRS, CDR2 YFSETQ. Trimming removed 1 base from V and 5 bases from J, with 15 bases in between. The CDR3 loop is CASSLLGETAETQYF. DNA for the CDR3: TGCGCCAGCAGCTTGCTAGGGGAAACGGCGGAGACCCAGTACTTC.